In its sample, the clone carrying this T cell receptor (beta chain) was seen many times. Its target is unknown. The data originate from a study of T cell repertoires in cytomegalovirus infection. Study-wide context: Public TCR beta signatures provided an indication of both CMV infection and a matching HLA type. Study-wide findings and caveats: The ex vivo response was dominated by HLA-C-restricted CMV-specific TCR beta clonotypes.

The V gene's germline CDR1 is SGHTA and CDR2 FQGNSA. The ends lost 4 bases at V and 2 bases at J; junction bases unmatched: 1. This CDR3 has 14 amino acids. TCRdb fed the reads into MiXCR, producing one record per CDR3 protein. The sample contains approximately 390,000 distinct CDR3 sequences, 34% of which appear only once. V gene TRBV7-2 combines with J gene TRBJ2-2, with 7 bases aligning to TRBD1. Sequencing was performed on cultured PBMCs, taken from culture after CMV antigen stimulation. The receptor was derived from a human donor in good health (CMV status not recorded). Some clones in this sample may be carry-over from other donors' samples. Here the CDR3 reads CASSYRGNTGELFF. The DNA for the CDR3 is TGTGCCAGCAGCTACAGGGGAAACACCGGGGAGCTGTTTTTT.